A selection of T cell receptor beta chains follows, all from one sample in a study of preoperative IRX-2 immunotherapy in early breast cancer. Sequencing used immunoSEQ multiplex PCR; TCRdb keeps in-frame clones, though not all of them. Counted here are approximately 98,000 clones, roughly 85% occurring once; the ten biggest clones make up approximately 2%. The material was tumor tissue, obtained after IRX-2 immunotherapy. Receptors were obtained from a human donor with breast cancer. The CDR3 runs from the conserved cysteine through the conserved F or W. A D gene is named only where the DNA matches it firmly. The listing skips clone size in some rows; elsewhere it reads once, few, many or a size class.

CDR3aa: CASSLIQGASEQYF
CDR3nt: TGCGCCAGCAGCTTGATACAGGGGGCAAGCGAGCAGTACTTC
abundance: NA
d_gene: TRBD1
j_gene: TRBJ2-7
v_gene: TRBV5-1

CDR3aa: CASSLGYDSNQPQHF
CDR3nt: TGTGCCAGCAGCTTGGGTTATGATAGCAATCAGCCCCAGCATTTT
abundance: NA
d_gene: NA
j_gene: TRBJ1-5
v_gene: TRBV7-7

CDR3aa: CSVESDSNTDTQYF
CDR3nt: TGCAGCGTTGAAAGTGACAGCAACACAGATACGCAGTATTTT
abundance: NA
d_gene: NA
j_gene: TRBJ2-3
v_gene: TRBV29-1

CDR3aa: CAWSEQGYYGYTF
CDR3nt: TGTGCCTGGAGTGAACAGGGCTACTATGGCTACACCTTC
abundance: NA
d_gene: NA
j_gene: TRBJ1-2
v_gene: TRBV30

CDR3aa: CASNEGEGEKLFF
CDR3nt: TGTGCCAGCAATGAGGGGGAGGGTGAAAAACTGTTTTTT
abundance: NA
d_gene: NA
j_gene: TRBJ1-4
v_gene: TRBV7-1

CDR3aa: CASSLGQGSGTDTQYF
CDR3nt: TGTGCCAGCAGCTTGGGACAGGGGTCCGGCACGGATACGCAGTATTTT
abundance: NA
d_gene: TRBD1
j_gene: TRBJ2-3
v_gene: TRBV11-3

CDR3aa: CATSRDRQGDNYGYTF
CDR3nt: TGTGCCACCAGCAGAGATCGACAGGGGGATAACTATGGCTACACCTTC
abundance: NA
d_gene: TRBD1
j_gene: TRBJ1-2
v_gene: TRBV15

CDR3aa: CASSVSGTTYEQYF
CDR3nt: TGTGCCAGCAGTGTATCCGGGACCACCTACGAGCAGTACTTC
abundance: NA
d_gene: NA
j_gene: TRBJ2-7
v_gene: TRBV28

CDR3aa: CASTDRNEQFF
CDR3nt: TGTGCCAGCACGGACAGGAATGAGCAGTTCTTC
abundance: once
d_gene: TRBD1
j_gene: TRBJ2-1
v_gene: TRBV6-4

CDR3aa: CASSLRGAGELFF
CDR3nt: TGCGCCAGCAGCCTCCGGGGAGCGGGGGAGCTGTTTTTT
abundance: NA
d_gene: NA
j_gene: TRBJ2-2
v_gene: TRBV1

CDR3aa: CASGQGGATEAFF
CDR3nt: TGTGCCAGTGGACAGGGAGGAGCCACTGAAGCTTTCTTT
abundance: once
d_gene: TRBD1
j_gene: TRBJ1-1
v_gene: TRBV19

CDR3aa: CASSLVSAQPQHF
CDR3nt: TGTGCCAGCAGTTTAGTATCGGCTCAGCCCCAGCATTTT
abundance: NA
d_gene: NA
j_gene: TRBJ1-5
v_gene: TRBV28

CDR3aa: CASSQLAGGRDEQFF
CDR3nt: TGTGCCAGCAGCCAACTAGCGGGAGGTAGGGATGAGCAGTTCTTC
abundance: NA
d_gene: TRBD2
j_gene: TRBJ2-1
v_gene: TRBV7-7

CDR3aa: CASSPLGQGKSTGELFF
CDR3nt: TGCGCCAGCAGTCCCCTAGGACAGGGAAAAAGCACCGGGGAGCTGTTTTTT
abundance: NA
d_gene: TRBD1
j_gene: TRBJ2-2
v_gene: TRBV23-1

CDR3aa: CASSPVENTEAFF
CDR3nt: TGTGCCAGCTCACCAGTAGAGAACACTGAAGCTTTCTTT
abundance: NA
d_gene: NA
j_gene: TRBJ1-1
v_gene: TRBV18

CDR3aa: CASGPGLAGGRTGGWQFF
CDR3nt: TGTGCCAGCGGACCGGGACTAGCGGGAGGGCGAACGGGGGGTTGGCAGTTCTTC
abundance: few
d_gene: TRBD2
j_gene: TRBJ2-1
v_gene: TRBV7-6

CDR3aa: CASSPGMNTGELFF
CDR3nt: TGTGCCAGCAGCCCGGGGATGAACACCGGGGAGCTGTTTTTT
abundance: NA
d_gene: NA
j_gene: TRBJ2-2
v_gene: TRBV7-4

CDR3aa: CASSSPPGPQHF
CDR3nt: TGTGCCAGCAGTAGCCCCCCAGGGCCCCAGCATTTT
abundance: few
d_gene: NA
j_gene: TRBJ1-5
v_gene: TRBV6-8

CDR3aa: CASSRELAGPYEQYF
CDR3nt: TGTGCCAGCTCACGAGAACTAGCGGGACCTTACGAGCAGTACTTC
abundance: NA
d_gene: TRBD2
j_gene: TRBJ2-7
v_gene: TRBV18

CDR3aa: CASSLVGSGHYGYTF
CDR3nt: TGTGCCAGCAGCTTGGTCGGGTCTGGACACTATGGCTACACCTTC
abundance: few
d_gene: NA
j_gene: TRBJ1-2
v_gene: TRBV7-7

CDR3aa: CASSWRSGGSTDTQYF
CDR3nt: TGCGCCAGCAGCTGGAGAAGCGGGGGGAGCACAGATACGCAGTATTTT
abundance: NA
d_gene: TRBD2
j_gene: TRBJ2-3
v_gene: TRBV5-1

CDR3aa: CASSLDRAQAYEQYF
CDR3nt: TGCGCCAGCAGCTTGGACCGGGCCCAAGCCTACGAGCAGTACTTC
abundance: NA
d_gene: NA
j_gene: TRBJ2-7
v_gene: TRBV5-1

CDR3aa: CASTWGARMNTEAFF
CDR3nt: TGCGCCAGCACATGGGGGGCCAGAATGAACACTGAAGCTTTCTTT
abundance: NA
d_gene: NA
j_gene: TRBJ1-1
v_gene: TRBV5-1

CDR3aa: CATSKPGLGVETQYF
CDR3nt: TGTGCCACCAGCAAACCGGGACTGGGGGTAGAGACCCAGTACTTC
abundance: few
d_gene: NA
j_gene: TRBJ2-5
v_gene: TRBV15

CDR3aa: CASSRITDTQYF
CDR3nt: TGTGCCAGCAGCCGAATCACAGATACGCAGTATTTT
abundance: NA
d_gene: NA
j_gene: TRBJ2-3
v_gene: TRBV14

CDR3aa: CASGLGHNTEAFF
CDR3nt: TGTGCTAGTGGTTTGGGACACAACACTGAAGCTTTCTTT
abundance: NA
d_gene: NA
j_gene: TRBJ1-1
v_gene: TRBV12-5

CDR3aa: CASSFRQGAGANVLTF
CDR3nt: TGCGCCAGCAGCTTCAGACAGGGTGCTGGGGCCAACGTCCTGACTTTC
abundance: NA
d_gene: TRBD1
j_gene: TRBJ2-6
v_gene: TRBV5-1

CDR3aa: CASSTTGTENTEAFF
CDR3nt: TGCGCCAGCAGCACAACCGGGACAGAGAACACTGAAGCTTTCTTT
abundance: NA
d_gene: TRBD1
j_gene: TRBJ1-1
v_gene: TRBV5-1

CDR3aa: CSVGWGQGDYGYTF
CDR3nt: TGCAGCGTTGGCTGGGGACAGGGCGACTATGGCTACACCTTC
abundance: NA
d_gene: TRBD1
j_gene: TRBJ1-2
v_gene: TRBV29-1

CDR3aa: CASSPPGGRSPLHF
CDR3nt: TGTGCCAGCTCACCTCCGGGGGGGCGTTCACCCCTCCACTTT
abundance: once
d_gene: NA
j_gene: TRBJ1-6
v_gene: TRBV18

CDR3aa: CASSETGETEAFF
CDR3nt: TGTGCCAGCAGCGAAACAGGGGAAACTGAAGCTTTCTTT
abundance: NA
d_gene: TRBD1
j_gene: TRBJ1-1
v_gene: TRBV6-8

CDR3aa: CASSWVPNSNQPQHF
CDR3nt: TGTGCCAGCAGCTGGGTTCCGAATAGCAATCAGCCCCAGCATTTT
abundance: NA
d_gene: NA
j_gene: TRBJ1-5
v_gene: TRBV7-6

CDR3aa: CASSLTAGANVLTF
CDR3nt: TGCGCCAGCAGCTTGACAGCCGGGGCCAACGTCCTGACTTTC
abundance: NA
d_gene: NA
j_gene: TRBJ2-6
v_gene: TRBV5-1

CDR3aa: CASRPTSGGPTDTQYF
CDR3nt: TGTGCCAGTAGACCGACTAGCGGGGGACCAACAGATACGCAGTATTTT
abundance: NA
d_gene: TRBD2
j_gene: TRBJ2-3
v_gene: TRBV19

CDR3aa: CASSGKITGTDTEAFF
CDR3nt: TGCGCCAGCAGCGGGAAGATTACAGGGACGGACACTGAAGCTTTCTTT
abundance: NA
d_gene: NA
j_gene: TRBJ1-1
v_gene: TRBV5-1

CDR3aa: CASSEYSPQHF
CDR3nt: TGTGCCAGCAGTGAATATTCGCCCCAGCATTTT
abundance: NA
d_gene: NA
j_gene: TRBJ1-5
v_gene: TRBV6-7

CDR3aa: CASSFGLSNTEAFF
CDR3nt: TGCGCCAGCAGCTTCGGGTTAAGTAACACTGAAGCTTTCTTT
abundance: NA
d_gene: NA
j_gene: TRBJ1-1
v_gene: TRBV5-1

CDR3aa: CASTPNLDSPLHF
CDR3nt: TGTGCCAGCACACCGAATCTGGATTCACCCCTCCACTTT
abundance: NA
d_gene: NA
j_gene: TRBJ1-6
v_gene: TRBV12-5

CDR3aa: CASSLNSGLAGNEQFF
CDR3nt: TGTGCCAGCAGCTTAAATTCGGGTCTAGCCGGGAATGAGCAGTTCTTC
abundance: NA
d_gene: NA
j_gene: TRBJ2-1
v_gene: TRBV11-3

CDR3aa: CASRPGLAGAGELFF
CDR3nt: TGTGCCAGTAGGCCGGGACTAGCGGGAGCCGGGGAGCTGTTTTTT
abundance: NA
d_gene: TRBD2
j_gene: TRBJ2-2
v_gene: TRBV19

CDR3aa: CASSLEGISTDTQYF
CDR3nt: TGCGCCAGCAGCTTGGAAGGAATCAGCACAGATACGCAGTATTTT
abundance: NA
d_gene: NA
j_gene: TRBJ2-3
v_gene: TRBV5-1

CDR3aa: CAPKDAGHNEQFF
CDR3nt: TGTGCCCCGAAAGATGCGGGTCACAATGAGCAGTTCTTC
abundance: few
d_gene: NA
j_gene: TRBJ2-1
v_gene: TRBV2

CDR3aa: CASSPRAGGTGELFF
CDR3nt: TGTGCCAGCAGCCCCCGCGCCGGCGGGACCGGGGAGCTGTTTTTT
abundance: once
d_gene: NA
j_gene: TRBJ2-2
v_gene: TRBV7-1

CDR3aa: CASSEDGHGDNQPQHF
CDR3nt: TGTGCCAGCAGTGAGGACGGACATGGTGACAATCAGCCCCAGCATTTT
abundance: NA
d_gene: NA
j_gene: TRBJ1-5
v_gene: TRBV2

CDR3aa: CASSAGGAYGYTF
CDR3nt: TGTGCCAGCAGTGCCGGGGGAGCCTATGGCTACACCTTC
abundance: NA
d_gene: NA
j_gene: TRBJ1-2
v_gene: TRBV28

CDR3aa: CASSYGGTSGRAGIF
CDR3nt: TGTGCCAGCAGTTACGGGGGGACTAGCGGGAGGGCCGGGATCTTC
abundance: NA
d_gene: TRBD2
j_gene: TRBJ2-1
v_gene: TRBV6-8